This T cell receptor (beta chain) was recorded in a study of blood T cell repertoires in COVID-19. In the study overall: Some COVID-19 samples were acute and others convalescent; all came from the United States, Italy and Spain. The analysed material was cDNA or gDNA that came from T cells, B-cell-depleted T cells, or PBMCs.

Cohort 3 donors were reported recovered after two negative PCRs, clearance, or symptom resolution. Clones were read by immunoSEQ multiplex PCR, and TCRdb kept only the in-frame ones, dropping some. The sample lists just over 350,000 clones; about 90% were seen once. V shed 4 bases, J shed 0 bases, and the junction held 11 bases outside the gene matches. The CDR3 length is 17 residues. Germline loops: CDR1 SGHTA, CDR2 FQGNSA. V is TRBV7-2 and J is TRBJ1-1, with 7 bases matching TRBD1. The origin of this receptor is a woman in her twenties or thirties who had recovered from COVID-19. The source material was PBMCs or T cells enriched from blood (not recorded which). CDR3 DNA sequence: TGTGCCAGCAGCTCCCGAAGACAGGGTTACATGAACACTGAAGCTTTCTTT. Amino acid sequence: CASSSRRQGYMNTEAFF. The full variable domain, completed using reference TRBV7-2 and TRBJ1-1, is GAGVSQSPSNKVTEKGKDVELRCDPISGHTALYWYRQSLGQGLEFLIYFQGNSAPDKSGLPSDRFSAERTGGSVSTLTIQRTQQEDSAVYLCASSSRRQGYMNTEAFFGQGTRLTVV.